The source of this T cell receptor (beta chain) is a study of CD8 T cells in ankylosing spondylitis. The table lists this clonotype with a few counts. Its antigen is not identified. TCRdb processed the 5' RACE reads anew with MiXCR; each CDR3 protein has one entry. The table has roughly 180,000 distinct CDR3 sequences, 9.8% seen once; the top ten hold about 14%. The CDR3 sequence is 13 residues long. CDR1 is SNHLY, CDR2 FYNNEI, per germline. V was trimmed by 6 bases and J by 6 bases, leaving 12 bases between them. Overall study results and limits: Certain motif variants had earlier been reported in reactive arthritis synovial fluid and blood. There was a TCR beta motif, made of eight highly homologous variants, that appeared characteristic of ankylosing spondylitis blood. Disease-associated clones were reportedly significantly overrepresented in matched ankylosing spondylitis synovial fluid.

The sample was blood, either unsorted or a sorted T cell fraction (not recorded which). The chain joins TRBV2 to TRBJ2-1; D might be TRBD2 (5 bases). The clonotype originates from a female donor with ankylosing spondylitis or in good health (not recorded which). The CDR3 nucleotides read TGTGCCAGCAGACCCGGACTGCGCAATGAGCAGTTCTTC. Translating gives CASRPGLRNEQFF.